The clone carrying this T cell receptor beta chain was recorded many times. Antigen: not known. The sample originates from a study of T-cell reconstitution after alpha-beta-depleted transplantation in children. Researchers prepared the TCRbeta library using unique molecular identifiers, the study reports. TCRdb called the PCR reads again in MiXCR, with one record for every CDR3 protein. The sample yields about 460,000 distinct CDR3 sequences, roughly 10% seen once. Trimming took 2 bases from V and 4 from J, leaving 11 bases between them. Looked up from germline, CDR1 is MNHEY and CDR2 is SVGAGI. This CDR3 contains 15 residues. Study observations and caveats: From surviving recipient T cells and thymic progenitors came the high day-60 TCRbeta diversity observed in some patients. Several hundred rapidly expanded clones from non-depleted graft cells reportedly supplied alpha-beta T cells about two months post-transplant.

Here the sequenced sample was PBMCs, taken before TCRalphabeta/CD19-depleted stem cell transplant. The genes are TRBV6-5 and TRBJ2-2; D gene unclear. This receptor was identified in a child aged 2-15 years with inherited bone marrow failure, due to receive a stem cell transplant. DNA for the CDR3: TGTGCCAGCAGTTACCAGGAAATGGGCACCGGGGAGCTGTTTTTT. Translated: CASSYQEMGTGELFF.